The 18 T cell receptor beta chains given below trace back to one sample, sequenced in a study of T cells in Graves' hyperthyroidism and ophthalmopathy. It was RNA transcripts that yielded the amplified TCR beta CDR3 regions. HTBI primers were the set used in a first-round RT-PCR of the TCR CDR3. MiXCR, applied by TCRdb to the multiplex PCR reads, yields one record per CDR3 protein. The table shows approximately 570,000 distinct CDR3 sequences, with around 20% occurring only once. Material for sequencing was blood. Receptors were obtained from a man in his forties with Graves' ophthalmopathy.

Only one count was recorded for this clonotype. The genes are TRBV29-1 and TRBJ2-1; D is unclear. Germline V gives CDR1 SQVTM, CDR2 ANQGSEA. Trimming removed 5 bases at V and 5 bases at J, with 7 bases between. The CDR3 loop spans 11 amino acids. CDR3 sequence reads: CSVSPNNEQFF. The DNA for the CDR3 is TGCAGCGTTTCGCCCAACAATGAGCAGTTCTTC.

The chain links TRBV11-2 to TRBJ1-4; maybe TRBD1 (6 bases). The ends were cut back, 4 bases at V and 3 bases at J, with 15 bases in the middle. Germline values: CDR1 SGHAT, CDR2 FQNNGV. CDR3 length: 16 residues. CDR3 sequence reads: CASSSTGQRSNEKLFF. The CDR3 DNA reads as TGTGCCAGCAGCTCCACCGGACAGAGGTCTAATGAAAAACTGTTTTTT.

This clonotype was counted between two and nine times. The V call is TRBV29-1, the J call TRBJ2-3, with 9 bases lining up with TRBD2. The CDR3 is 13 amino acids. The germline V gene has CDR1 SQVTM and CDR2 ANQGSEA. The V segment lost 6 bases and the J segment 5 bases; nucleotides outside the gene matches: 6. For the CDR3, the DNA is TGCAGCGTACCGGGACTAGCCGGAGATACGCAGTATTTT. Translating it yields CSVPGLAGDTQYF.

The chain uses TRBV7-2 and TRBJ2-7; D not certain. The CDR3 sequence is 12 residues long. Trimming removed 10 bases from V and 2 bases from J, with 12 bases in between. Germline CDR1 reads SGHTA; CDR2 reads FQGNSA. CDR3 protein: CANSPTPYEQYF. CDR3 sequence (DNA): TGTGCCAACAGTCCTACACCCTACGAGCAGTACTTC.

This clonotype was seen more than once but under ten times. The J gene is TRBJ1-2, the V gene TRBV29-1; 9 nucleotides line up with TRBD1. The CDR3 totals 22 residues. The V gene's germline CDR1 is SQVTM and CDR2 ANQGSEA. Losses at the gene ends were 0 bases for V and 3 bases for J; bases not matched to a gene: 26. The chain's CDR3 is CSVEDFAAVGTGGGNVYYGYTF. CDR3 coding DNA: TGCAGCGTTGAAGATTTCGCAGCGGTTGGAACAGGGGGCGGAAATGTTTACTATGGCTACACCTTC.

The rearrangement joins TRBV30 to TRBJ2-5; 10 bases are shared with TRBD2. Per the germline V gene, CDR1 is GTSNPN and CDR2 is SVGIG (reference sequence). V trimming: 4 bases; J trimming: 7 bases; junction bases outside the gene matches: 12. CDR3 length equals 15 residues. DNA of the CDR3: TGTGCCTGGACTAGCGGGGGCCAACCCCGGGCGACCCAGTACTTC. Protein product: CAWTSGGQPRATQYF.

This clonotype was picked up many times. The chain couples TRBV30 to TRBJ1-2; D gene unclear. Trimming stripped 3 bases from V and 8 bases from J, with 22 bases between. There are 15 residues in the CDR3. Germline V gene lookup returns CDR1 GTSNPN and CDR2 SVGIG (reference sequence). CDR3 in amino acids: CAWSNVATALQGYTF. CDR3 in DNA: TGTGCCTGGAGCAATGTCGCCACAGCCCTACAGGGCTACACCTTC.

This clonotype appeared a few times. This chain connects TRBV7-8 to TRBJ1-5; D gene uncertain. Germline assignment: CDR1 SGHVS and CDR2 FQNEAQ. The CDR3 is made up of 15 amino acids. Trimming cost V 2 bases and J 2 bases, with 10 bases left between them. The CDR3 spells CASSLLMVGNQPQHF. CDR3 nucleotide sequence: TGTGCCAGCAGCTTACTTATGGTTGGCAATCAGCCCCAGCATTTT.

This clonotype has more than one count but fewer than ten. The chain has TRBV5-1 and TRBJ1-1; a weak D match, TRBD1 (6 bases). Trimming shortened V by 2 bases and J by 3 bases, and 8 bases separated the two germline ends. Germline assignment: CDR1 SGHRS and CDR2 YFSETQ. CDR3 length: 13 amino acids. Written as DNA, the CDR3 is TGCGCCAGCAGCTTCGGGGGCTACACTGAAGCTTTCTTT. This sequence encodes CASSFGGYTEAFF.

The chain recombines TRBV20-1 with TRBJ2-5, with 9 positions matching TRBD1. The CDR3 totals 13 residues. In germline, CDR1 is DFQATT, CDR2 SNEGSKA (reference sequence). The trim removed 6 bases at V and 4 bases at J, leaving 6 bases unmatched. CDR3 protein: CSALGQGGETQYF. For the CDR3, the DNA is TGCAGTGCGTTGGGACAGGGCGGAGAGACCCAGTACTTC.

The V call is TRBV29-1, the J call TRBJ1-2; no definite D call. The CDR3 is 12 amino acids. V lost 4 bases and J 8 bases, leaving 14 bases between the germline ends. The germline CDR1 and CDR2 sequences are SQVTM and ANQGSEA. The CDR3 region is CSVVGTVEGYTF. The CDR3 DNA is TGCAGCGTTGTGGGAACGGTTGAGGGCTACACCTTC.

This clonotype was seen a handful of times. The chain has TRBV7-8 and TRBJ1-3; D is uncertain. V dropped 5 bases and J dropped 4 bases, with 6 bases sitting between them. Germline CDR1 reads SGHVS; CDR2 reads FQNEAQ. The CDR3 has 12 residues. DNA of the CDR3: TGTGCCAGCAGCATTACAGGAAACACCATATATTTT. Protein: CASSITGNTIYF.

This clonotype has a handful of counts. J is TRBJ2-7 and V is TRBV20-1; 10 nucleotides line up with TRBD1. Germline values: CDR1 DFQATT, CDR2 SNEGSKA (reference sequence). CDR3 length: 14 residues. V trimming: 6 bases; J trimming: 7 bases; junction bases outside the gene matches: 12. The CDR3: CSATTGGPSREQYF. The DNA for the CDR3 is TGCAGTGCCACGACAGGGGGCCCTTCTCGGGAGCAGTACTTC.

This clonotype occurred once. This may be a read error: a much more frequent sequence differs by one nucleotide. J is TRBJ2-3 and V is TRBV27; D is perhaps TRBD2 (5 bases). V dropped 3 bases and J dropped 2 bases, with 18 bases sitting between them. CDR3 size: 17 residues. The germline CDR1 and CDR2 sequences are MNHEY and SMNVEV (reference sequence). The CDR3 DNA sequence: TGTGCCAGCAGTTTTGTCTCCCTAGCCCTACCCACAGATACGCAGTATTTT. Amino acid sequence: CASSFVSLALPTDTQYF.

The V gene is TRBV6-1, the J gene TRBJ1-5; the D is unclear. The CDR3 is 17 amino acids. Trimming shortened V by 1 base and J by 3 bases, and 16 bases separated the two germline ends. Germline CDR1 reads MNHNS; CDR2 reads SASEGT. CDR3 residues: CASSEVGVGRSNQPQHF. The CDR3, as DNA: TGTGCCAGCAGTGAAGTTGGGGTAGGGAGATCCAATCAGCCCCAGCATTTT.

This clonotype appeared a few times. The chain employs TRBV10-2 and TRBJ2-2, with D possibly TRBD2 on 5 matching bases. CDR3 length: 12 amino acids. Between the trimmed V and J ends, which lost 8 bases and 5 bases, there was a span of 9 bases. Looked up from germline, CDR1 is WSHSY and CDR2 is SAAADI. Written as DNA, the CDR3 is TGCGCCAGCGCCCGGGGAACCGGGGAGCTGTTTTTT. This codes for CASARGTGELFF.

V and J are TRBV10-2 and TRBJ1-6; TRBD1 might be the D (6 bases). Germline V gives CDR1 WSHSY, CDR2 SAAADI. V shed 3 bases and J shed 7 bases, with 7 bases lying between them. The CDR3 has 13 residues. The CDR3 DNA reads TGCGCCAGCAGTGAACAGGGCAATTCACCCCTCCACTTT. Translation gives CASSEQGNSPLHF.

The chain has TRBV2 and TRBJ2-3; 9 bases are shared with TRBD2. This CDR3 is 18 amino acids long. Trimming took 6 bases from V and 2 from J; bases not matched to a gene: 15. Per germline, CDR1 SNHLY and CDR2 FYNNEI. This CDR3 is CASSARAASGIYTDTQYF. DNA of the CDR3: TGTGCCAGCAGCGCCCGGGCGGCTAGCGGGATTTACACAGATACGCAGTATTTT.